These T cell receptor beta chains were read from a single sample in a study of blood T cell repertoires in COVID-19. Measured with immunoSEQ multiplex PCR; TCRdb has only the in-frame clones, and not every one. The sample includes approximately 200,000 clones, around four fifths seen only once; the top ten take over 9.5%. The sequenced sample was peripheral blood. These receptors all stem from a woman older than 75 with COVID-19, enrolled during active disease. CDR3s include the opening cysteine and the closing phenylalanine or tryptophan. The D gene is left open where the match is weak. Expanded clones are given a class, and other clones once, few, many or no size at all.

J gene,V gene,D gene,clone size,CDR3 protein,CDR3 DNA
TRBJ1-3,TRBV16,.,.,CASSQSGLGNTIYF,TGTGCCAGCAGCCAATCTGGCCTTGGAAACACCATATATTTT
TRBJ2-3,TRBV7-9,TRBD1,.,CASSLQRDRFTDTQYF,TGTGCCAGCAGCCTTCAAAGGGACAGATTCACAGATACGCAGTATTTT
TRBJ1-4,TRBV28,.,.,CASSLPRDNEKLFF,TGTGCCAGCAGTTTGCCTCGAGATAATGAAAAACTGTTTTTT
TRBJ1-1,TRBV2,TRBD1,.,CASSDHRGTNTEAFF,TGTGCCAGCAGCGACCACAGGGGGACGAACACTGAAGCTTTCTTT
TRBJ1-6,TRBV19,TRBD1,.,CASSTNFDRDSPLHF,TGTGCCAGTAGTACTAACTTCGACAGGGATTCACCCCTCCACTTT
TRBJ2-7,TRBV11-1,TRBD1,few,CASSKRTGGYEQYF,TGTGCCAGCAGCAAACGGACAGGGGGCTACGAGCAGTACTTC
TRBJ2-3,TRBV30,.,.,CAWSRGQSTDTQYF,TGTGCCTGGAGTAGGGGTCAAAGCACAGATACGCAGTATTTT
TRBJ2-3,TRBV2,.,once,CASSESGSGTDTQYF,TGTGCCAGCAGTGAAAGTGGTAGCGGTACAGATACGCAGTATTTT
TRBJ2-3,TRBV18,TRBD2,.,CASSPRVAGPDTQYF,TGTGCCAGCTCCCCAAGGGTAGCGGGGCCAGATACGCAGTATTTT
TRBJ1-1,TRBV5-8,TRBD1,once,CASSDGQGGGMNTEAFF,TGTGCCAGCAGCGATGGACAGGGCGGGGGAATGAACACTGAAGCTTTCTTT
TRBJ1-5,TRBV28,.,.,CASRPRGLNQPQHF,TGTGCCAGCAGACCCCGGGGACTCAATCAGCCCCAGCATTTT
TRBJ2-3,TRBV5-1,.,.,CASRPSAGSTDTQYF,TGCGCCAGCAGGCCTTCGGCGGGTAGCACAGATACGCAGTATTTT
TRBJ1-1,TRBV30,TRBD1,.,CAWITGAYTEAFF,TGTGCCTGGATTACAGGGGCCTACACTGAAGCTTTCTTT
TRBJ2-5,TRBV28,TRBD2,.,CASGRGGRETQYF,TGTGCCAGCGGGAGGGGCGGACGAGAGACCCAGTACTTC
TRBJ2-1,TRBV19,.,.,CASRSRTTSSYNEQFF,TGTGCCAGTCGCTCGAGAACTACGAGCTCCTACAATGAGCAGTTCTTC
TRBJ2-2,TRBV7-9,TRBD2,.,CASSFPGGDTGELFF,TGTGCCAGCAGCTTTCCCGGGGGGGACACCGGGGAGCTGTTTTTT
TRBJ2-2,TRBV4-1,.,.,CASSAGTRTGELFF,TGCGCCAGCAGCGCCGGGACTCGCACCGGGGAGCTGTTTTTT
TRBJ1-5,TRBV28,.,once,CASSLGGSSNQPQHF,TGTGCCAGCAGTTTGGGGGGGTCAAGCAATCAGCCCCAGCATTTT
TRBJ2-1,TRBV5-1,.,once,CASSPGSGGNEQFF,TGCGCCAGCAGCCCCGGGAGTGGGGGCAATGAGCAGTTCTTC
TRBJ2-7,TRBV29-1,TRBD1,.,CSARQGMAYEQYF,TGCAGCGCCAGACAGGGTATGGCGTACGAGCAGTACTTC
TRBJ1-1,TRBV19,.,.,CASSIDGYTEAFF,TGTGCCAGTAGTATAGACGGTTACACTGAAGCTTTCTTT
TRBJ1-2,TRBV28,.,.,CASTTGLTNYGYTF,TGTGCCAGCACCACGGGTCTCACTAACTATGGCTACACCTTC
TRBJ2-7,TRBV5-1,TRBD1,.,CASSLVAGGGGEQYF,TGCGCCAGCAGCTTGGTGGCAGGGGGTGGCGGCGAGCAGTACTTC
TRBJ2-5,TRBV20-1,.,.,CSTRVQETQYF,TGCAGTACCAGGGTCCAAGAGACCCAGTACTTC
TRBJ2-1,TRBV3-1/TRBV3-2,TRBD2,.,CASSQDGGVYNEQFF,TGTGCCAGCAGCCAAGATGGGGGGGTCTACAATGAGCAGTTCTTC
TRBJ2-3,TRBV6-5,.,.,CASKPRPSTDTQYF,TGTGCCAGCAAACCCAGGCCTAGCACAGATACGCAGTATTTT
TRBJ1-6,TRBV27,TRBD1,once,CASSFRTGGSNSPLHF,TGTGCCAGCAGTTTCAGGACAGGGGGCAGTAATTCACCCCTCCACTTT